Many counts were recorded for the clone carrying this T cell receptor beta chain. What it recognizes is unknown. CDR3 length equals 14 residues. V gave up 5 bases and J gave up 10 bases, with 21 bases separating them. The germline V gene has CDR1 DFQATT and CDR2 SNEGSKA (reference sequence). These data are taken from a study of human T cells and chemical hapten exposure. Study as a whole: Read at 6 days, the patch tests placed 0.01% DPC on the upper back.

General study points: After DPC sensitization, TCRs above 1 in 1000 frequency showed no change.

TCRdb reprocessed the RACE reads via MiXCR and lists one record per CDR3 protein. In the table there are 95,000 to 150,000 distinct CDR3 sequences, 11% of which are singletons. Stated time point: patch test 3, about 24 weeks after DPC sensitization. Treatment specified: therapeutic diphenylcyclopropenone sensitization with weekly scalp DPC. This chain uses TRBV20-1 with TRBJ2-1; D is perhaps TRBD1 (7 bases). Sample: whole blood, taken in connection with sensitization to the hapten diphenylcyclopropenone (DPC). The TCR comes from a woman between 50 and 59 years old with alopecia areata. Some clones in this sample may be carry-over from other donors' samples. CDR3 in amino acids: CSARRGSSGLEQFF. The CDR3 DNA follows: TGCAGTGCTCGCAGGGGGAGTAGCGGCCTGGAGCAGTTCTTC.